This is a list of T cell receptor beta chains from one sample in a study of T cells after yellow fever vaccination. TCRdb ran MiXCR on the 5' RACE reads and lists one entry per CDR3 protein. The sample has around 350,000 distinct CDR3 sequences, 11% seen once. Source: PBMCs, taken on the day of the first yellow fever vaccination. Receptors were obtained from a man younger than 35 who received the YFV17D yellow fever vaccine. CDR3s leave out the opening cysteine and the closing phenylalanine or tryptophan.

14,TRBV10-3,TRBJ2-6,AISEGESSGANVLT
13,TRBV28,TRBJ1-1,ASSPTSVRSAEAF
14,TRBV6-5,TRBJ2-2,ASSFGLAGAGGELF
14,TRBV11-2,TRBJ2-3,ASSSPTISTSDTQY
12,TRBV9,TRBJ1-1,ASSDYGENTEAF
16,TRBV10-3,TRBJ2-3,AISESQEPPRGTDTQY
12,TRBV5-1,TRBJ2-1,ASSFQGALNEQF
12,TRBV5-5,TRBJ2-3,ASSLTPQDDTQY
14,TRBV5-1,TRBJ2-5,ASSSGTLSQGWDQY
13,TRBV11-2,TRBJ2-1,ASQGALAKSWEQF
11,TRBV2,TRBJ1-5,ASSEGVSQPQH
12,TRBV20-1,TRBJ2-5,SAHGLQGQETQY
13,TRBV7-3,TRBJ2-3,ASRDSGGAFDTQY
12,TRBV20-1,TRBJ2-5,SARPVLESETQY
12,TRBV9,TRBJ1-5,ASSEGTPNQPQH
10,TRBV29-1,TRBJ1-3,SVDSSGNTIY
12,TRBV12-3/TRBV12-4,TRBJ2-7,RSTWGDRVGEQY
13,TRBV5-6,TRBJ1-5,ASSLTGQGDQPQH
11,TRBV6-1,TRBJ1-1,ASSQDGYTEAF
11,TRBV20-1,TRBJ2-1,SAWDSSHNEQF
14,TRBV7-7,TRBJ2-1,ASSLKLRPPYNEQF
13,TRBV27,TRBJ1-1,ASTKGYGSDTEAF
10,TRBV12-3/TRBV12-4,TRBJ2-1,ASRGRQGEQF
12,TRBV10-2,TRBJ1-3,ASRPQGIGNTIY
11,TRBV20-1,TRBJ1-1,SARPDRAAEAF
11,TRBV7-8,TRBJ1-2,ASAVGSSYGYT
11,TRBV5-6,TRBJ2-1,ASSLQDRDSTL
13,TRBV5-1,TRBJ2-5,ASFDPSGGKETQY
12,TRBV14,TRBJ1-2,ASSRWAGPYGYT
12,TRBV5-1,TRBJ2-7,ASSLAIEFVEQY
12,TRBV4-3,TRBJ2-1,ASSQESPPDEQF
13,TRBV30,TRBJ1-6,AWTRGTPYNSPLH
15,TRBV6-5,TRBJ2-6,ASSYLTGDSGANVLT
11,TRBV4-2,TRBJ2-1,ASSQDLPSEQF
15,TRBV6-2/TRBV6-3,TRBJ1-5,ASSYSSGQGSNQPQH
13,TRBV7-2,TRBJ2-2,ATKLQGPNTGELF
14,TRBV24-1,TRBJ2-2,ATSDSTQGYTGELF
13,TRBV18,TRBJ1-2,ASSPTGTDTYGYT
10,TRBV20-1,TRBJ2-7,SAGRVGYEQY
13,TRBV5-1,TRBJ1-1,ASSFGGDGSTEAF
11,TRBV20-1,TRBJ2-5,SARWGAEETQY
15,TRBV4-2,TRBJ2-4,ASSQGALKTAKNIQY
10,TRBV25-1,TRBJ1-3,ASSVSGNTIY
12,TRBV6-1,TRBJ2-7,ASSGWGPSYEQY
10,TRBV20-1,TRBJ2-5,SALGGIETQY
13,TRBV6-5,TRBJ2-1,ASSYRGPVYNEQF
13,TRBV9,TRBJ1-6,ASSVGGTGNSPLH
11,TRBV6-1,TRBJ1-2,ASRLFLDYGYT
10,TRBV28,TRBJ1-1,ASSLLLQKAF
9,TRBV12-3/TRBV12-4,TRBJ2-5,ASRVGETQY
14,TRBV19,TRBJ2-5,ASSIRSGGPWETQY
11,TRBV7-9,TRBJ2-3,ASSPASTDTQY